The 29 T cell receptor beta chains listed next were all sequenced from one sample in a study of human T cells and chemical hapten exposure. Time point of the sample: pre-sensitization, week 0. Described treatment: therapeutic diphenylcyclopropenone sensitization with weekly scalp DPC. In TCRdb, the RACE reads were re-called with MiXCR into one record per CDR3 protein. The sample records roughly 64,000 distinct CDR3 sequences, about 11% being singletons. The sequences come from whole blood, collected in connection with sensitization to the hapten diphenylcyclopropenone (DPC). The origin of the receptors is a woman aged 40 to 49 with alopecia areata. Some clones in this sample may be carry-over from other donors' samples.

This clonotype was seen at least ten times. The J gene is TRBJ2-1, the V gene TRBV11-2; tentatively, D is TRBD2 (6 bases). Deletions cut 5 bases from V and 7 bases from J, with 18 bases between. The CDR3 consists of 15 residues. CDR1 and CDR2 (germline): SGHAT, FQNNGV. The CDR3 region is CASSRPGLEGNEQFF. CDR3 bases: TGTGCCAGCAGCCGCCCGGGACTTGAAGGGAATGAGCAGTTCTTC.

This clonotype has a count of ten or more. The chain combines TRBV27 with TRBJ2-7; a possible D gene is TRBD1 (5 bases). This CDR3 spans 14 amino acids. Germline V gives CDR1 MNHEY, CDR2 SMNVEV (reference sequence). Trimming pared 3 bases from V and 1 base from J, leaving 10 bases between. CDR3 loop: CASSFGQGSYEQYF. The CDR3 nucleotides read TGTGCCAGCAGTTTCGGGCAGGGATCCTACGAGCAGTACTTC.

The gene calls are TRBV14 and TRBJ2-1; D not certain. V was trimmed by 1 base and J by 4 bases, leaving 8 bases between them. The CDR3 extends over 14 amino acids. In germline, CDR1 is SGHDN, CDR2 FVKESK. CDR3 region: CASSQADLYNEQFF. The CDR3 DNA reads as TGTGCCAGCAGCCAAGCGGACCTATACAATGAGCAGTTCTTC.

The chain uses TRBV29-1 and TRBJ2-5; TRBD2 matches at 16 bases. This CDR3 comprises 16 residues. The germline V gene encodes CDR1 SQVTM and CDR2 ANQGSEA. The V gene end was trimmed by 4 bases and the J gene end by 5 bases; junction bases not matched to a gene: 7. CDR3 loop: CSVAGTSGRAGETQYF. The DNA for the CDR3 is TGCAGCGTTGCCGGGACTAGCGGGAGGGCCGGGGAGACCCAGTACTTC.

This clonotype occurred many times. The junction departs from the called germline gene at one end, perhaps through a read error. The rearrangement uses TRBV7-7 and TRBJ2-7; weak D call: TRBD1 (6 bases). CDR3 length equals 14 residues. Germline values: CDR1 SSHAT, CDR2 FNYEAQ (reference sequence). The CDR3 sequence is CASSLGQGIHEQYF. The DNA for the CDR3 is TGTGCTAGCAGCTTGGGGCAGGGGATCCACGAGCAGTACTTC.

The chain has TRBV5-4 and TRBJ2-1; perhaps D is TRBD1 or TRBD2 (6 bases each). This CDR3 is 17 amino acids long. Germline CDR1 SGHNT, CDR2 YYREEE (reference sequence). V shed 4 bases and J shed 4 bases, with 21 bases lying between them. The CDR3 loop reads CASSTASGAVQYNEQFF. The CDR3 DNA follows: TGTGCCAGCAGCACAGCTTCGGGGGCTGTTCAATACAATGAGCAGTTCTTC. The whole variable domain, filled in from reference TRBV5-4 and TRBJ2-1, reads ETGVTQSPTHLIKTRGQQVTLRCSSQSGHNTVSWYQQALGQGPQFIFQYYREEENGRGNFPPRFSGLQFPNYSSELNVNALELDDSALYLCASSTASGAVQYNEQFFGPGTRLTVL.

This clonotype was counted a few times. The chain carries TRBV28 and TRBJ2-2; D gene uncertain. With 2 bases removed from V and 4 bases from J, the gap between germline ends came to 2 bases. CDR3 length equals 12 residues. Germline loops: CDR1 MDHEN, CDR2 SYDVKM. Here the CDR3 reads CASSLGTGELFF. For the CDR3, the DNA is TGTGCCAGCAGTTTAGGCACCGGGGAGCTGTTTTTT. Based on the CDR3 plus reference TRBV28 and TRBJ2-2, the full variable domain is DVKVTQSSRYLVKRTGEKVFLECVQDMDHENMFWYRQDPGLGLRLIYFSYDVKMKEKGDIPEGYSVSREKKERFSLILESASTNQTSMYLCASSLGTGELFFGEGSRLTVL.

Ten or more counts support this clonotype. The V and J genes are TRBV7-2 and TRBJ2-5; no clear D. The V gene lost 5 bases and the J gene lost 6 bases, with 10 bases spanning the gap. Per the germline V gene, CDR1 is SGHTA and CDR2 is FQGNSA. The CDR3 runs to 12 residues. CDR3 region: CASSREGKTQYF. DNA for the CDR3: TGTGCCAGCAGCAGGGAAGGGAAGACCCAGTACTTC.

This clonotype came up many times. The chain is built from TRBV7-2 and TRBJ2-1; D is uncertain. Trimming removed 3 bases from V and 2 bases from J, with 11 bases in between. CDR1 and CDR2 from the germline V gene are SGHTA and FQGNSA. This CDR3 is built from 15 residues. CDR3 in amino acids: CASSLAPATYNEQFF. DNA for the CDR3: TGTGCCAGCAGCTTGGCGCCAGCAACCTACAATGAGCAGTTCTTC.

In this sample, this clonotype turned up many times. This chain joins TRBV25-1 and TRBJ2-7; the D gene is possibly TRBD2 (6 bases). V lost 9 bases and J 7 bases, leaving 22 bases between the germline ends. The length of the CDR3 is 14 residues. Germline assignment: CDR1 MGHDK and CDR2 SYGVNS. The CDR3 DNA sequence: TGTGCCAGTTCCCGCGACCGCGACGGGGGAGAGCAGTACTTC. It is translated as CASSRDRDGGEQYF.

This clonotype showed up just a few times. The CDR3, as DNA: TGCAGTGCCCTCCGGGACCCTAATCAGCCCCAGCATTTT. Translated, it gives CSALRDPNQPQHF. This rearrangement joins TRBV20-1 to TRBJ1-5, with D perhaps matching TRBD1 (5 bases). Trimming pared 6 bases from V and 4 bases from J, leaving 13 bases between. Germline V gene data show CDR1 as DFQATT and CDR2 as SNEGSKA (reference sequence). The CDR3 has 13 residues.

This clonotype was observed a few times. The chain joins TRBV4-3 to TRBJ2-3; TRBD2 matches 8 bases. The CDR3 length is 15 residues. J gave up 2 bases and V 5 bases, and 6 bases lay outside the gene matches. CDR1 is LGHNA, CDR2 YSLEER, per germline. CDR3 amino acids: CASSVWGLVTDTQYF. The CDR3 DNA is TGCGCCAGCAGCGTGTGGGGACTAGTCACAGATACGCAGTATTTT.

This clonotype was observed at least ten times. CDR3 protein: CASTFPSPGELFF. The CDR3 nucleotides are TGTGCCAGCACCTTCCCGAGCCCCGGGGAGCTGTTTTTT. The rearrangement links TRBV7-2 to TRBJ2-2; D gene ambiguous. This CDR3 contains 13 residues. Trimming left V 7 bases short and J 6 bases short, with 12 bases between. The germline gives CDR1 SGHTA, CDR2 FQGNSA.

This clonotype came up many times. The V call is TRBV19, the J call TRBJ2-6; 9 bases agree with TRBD1. V lost 3 bases, J lost 1 base, and 10 bases stayed unmatched. The CDR3 totals 19 residues. Per the germline V gene, CDR1 is LNHDA and CDR2 is SQIVND (reference sequence). The CDR3 DNA sequence: TGTGCCAGTAGTATTCAGGTGGCCGGGACAGGGTCTGGGGCCAACGTCCTGACTTTC. Translated, it gives CASSIQVAGTGSGANVLTF.

This clonotype was recorded at least ten times. The chain has TRBV12-2 and TRBJ1-2; the table's D gene call, TRBD1, was not cross checked with the DNA. TRBV12-2 is tagged as a pseudogene. The CDR3 spans 18 residues. The CDR3 DNA reads as TGTGCAAGTCGCTTAGGATGGGGCCACCGCCGATTCGCCTACGGCTACACCTTC. It is translated as CASRLGWGHRRFAYGYTF.

At least ten counts were recorded for this clonotype. This CDR3 reads CASRPGPGSYEQYF. In DNA, the CDR3 is TGTGCCAGCCGCCCTGGGCCAGGGAGCTACGAGCAGTACTTC. V is TRBV7-2 and J is TRBJ2-7; either TRBD1 or TRBD2 may fit D (5 bases each). The CDR3 length is 14 residues. From germline, CDR1 is SGHTA and CDR2 FQGNSA. Trimming cost V 8 bases and J 3 bases, with 17 bases left between them.

This clonotype was recorded a few times. The genes are TRBV7-2 and TRBJ2-1, with TRBD2 matching 12 bases. CDR1 and CDR2 from the germline V gene are SGHTA and FQGNSA. The J segment lost 8 bases and the V segment lost 1 base, leaving 9 bases of the junction unmatched. The CDR3 contains 17 residues. The DNA of the CDR3 is TGTGCCAGCAGCTTAGGAGGGAGACTAGCGGGGGACTATGAGCAGTTCTTC. Protein: CASSLGGRLAGDYEQFF. The full variable domain, rest sourced from reference TRBV7-2 and TRBJ2-1, is GAGVSQSPSNKVTEKGKDVELRCDPISGHTALYWYRQSLGQGLEFLIYFQGNSAPDKSGLPSDRFSAERTGGSVSTLTIQRTQQEDSAVYLCASSLGGRLAGDYEQFFGPGTRLTVL.

The J gene is TRBJ2-3, the V gene TRBV5-5; TRBD1 matches 7 bases. Germline lookup yields CDR1 SGHKS and CDR2 YYEKEE (reference sequence). Trimming took 2 bases from V and 2 from J; bases not matched to a gene: 8. This CDR3 is built from 16 residues. This chain's CDR3 is CASSFRSGQLTDTQYF. Here the CDR3 DNA reads TGTGCCAGCAGCTTCAGGTCGGGACAGCTCACAGATACGCAGTATTTT.

This clonotype was counted only a few times. CDR3 coding DNA: TGTGCCAGCAGTTTATCAGGGGGTTCACCCCTCCACTTT. Protein product: CASSLSGGSPLHF. The rearrangement links TRBV27 to TRBJ1-6, with D perhaps matching TRBD1 (6 bases). In germline, CDR1 is MNHEY, CDR2 SMNVEV (reference sequence). V lost 0 bases and J lost 9, with 6 bases in between. The CDR3 contains 13 residues.

This clonotype was counted ten times or more. This chain uses TRBV6-2 or TRBV6-3 with TRBJ2-2; weak D call: TRBD2 (6 bases). Germline V gene sequence: CDR1 MNHEY, CDR2 SVGEGT. CDR3 length: 13 amino acids. V was trimmed by 5 bases and J by 9 bases, leaving 13 bases between them. The CDR3 spells CASSKAGEWELFF. The CDR3 nucleotides are TGTGCCAGCAGTAAAGCGGGCGAGTGGGAGCTGTTTTTT.

This clonotype was seen ten or more times. The chain has TRBV6-5 and TRBJ1-1; a weak D match, TRBD1 (5 bases). Trimming left V 2 bases short and J 1 base short, with 11 bases between. CDR1 and CDR2 (germline): MNHEY, SVGAGI. The CDR3 extends over 15 amino acids. CDR3 in DNA: TGTGCCAGCAGTTACCTCAGGGTCCGGAACACTGAAGCTTTCTTT. Encoded protein: CASSYLRVRNTEAFF.

A few counts support this clonotype. V usage is TRBV6-6 and J usage is TRBJ2-7; 7 positions agree with TRBD1. The CDR3 length is 14 residues. Germline assignment: CDR1 MNHNY and CDR2 SVGAGI (reference sequence). Trimming at V came to 7 bases and at J to 3 bases, leaving 9 bases not matched to a gene. The CDR3 protein is CASNKGAVVYEQYF. CDR3 DNA: TGTGCCAGCAATAAGGGGGCGGTGGTCTACGAGCAGTACTTC.

Details on this clonotype: Since a much larger clone is just one base distant, this may be a read error. The J gene is TRBJ2-7, the V gene TRBV28; unclear D gene. The CDR3 length is 15 residues. Germline CDR1 and CDR2: MDHEN and SYDVKM. The V and J ends lost 2 bases and 3 bases respectively, with 14 bases between them. The CDR3 DNA is TGTGCCAGCAGTTTAAGCCCCCTCGCGGTCTACGAGCAGTACTTC. Its translation: CASSLSPLAVYEQYF.

The CDR3 loop is CASSVATGEQFF. The CDR3 DNA reads TGTGCCAGCAGCGTAGCTACTGGCGAGCAGTTCTTC. This rearrangement joins TRBV9 to TRBJ2-1, with D hard to call. The CDR3 is made up of 12 amino acids. The germline CDR1 and CDR2 sequences are SGDLS and YYNGEE. Trimming shortened V by 0 bases and J by 10 bases, and 8 bases separated the two germline ends.

This clonotype was counted only a few times. The chain uses TRBV6-1 and TRBJ2-1; weak D call: TRBD1 (6 bases). This CDR3 contains 14 residues. Per the germline V gene, CDR1 is MNHNS and CDR2 is SASEGT. V was shortened by 0 bases and J by 9 bases, with 12 bases between the two germline ends. The CDR3 loop is CASSEALGAAEQFF. As DNA, the CDR3 is TGTGCCAGCAGTGAAGCGTTGGGGGCGGCTGAGCAGTTCTTC.

The genes are TRBV28 and TRBJ2-7; unclear D gene. The CDR3 totals 14 residues. Germline V gene lookup returns CDR1 MDHEN and CDR2 SYDVKM. The V and J ends lost 1 base and 3 bases respectively, with 10 bases between them. The CDR3 sequence is CASSLFVGRYEQYF. The CDR3 DNA is TGTGCCAGCAGTTTATTTGTTGGGCGCTACGAGCAGTACTTC.

This clonotype has a count of ten or more. The V gene is TRBV14, the J gene TRBJ2-1; tentatively, D is TRBD2 (6 bases). Germline V CDR1 and CDR2: SGHDN, FVKESK. The CDR3 spans 15 residues. Trimming shortened V by 4 bases and J by 5 bases, and 15 bases separated the two germline ends. The CDR3 DNA reads as TGTGCCAGCAGCCCCGTAGGAGGGTCCCACAATGAGCAGTTCTTC. Translated: CASSPVGGSHNEQFF.

This clonotype has at least ten counts. The chain combines TRBV4-3 with TRBJ1-5; D unclear. The germline V and J ends were trimmed by 0 bases and 4 bases, with 4 bases remaining between them. Germline CDR1 reads LGHNA; CDR2 reads YSLEER. The CDR3 sequence is 13 residues long. The CDR3 bases are TGCGCCAGCAGCCAAGAAGAGAATCAGCCCCAGCATTTT. Residues: CASSQEENQPQHF.

The CDR3 DNA sequence: TGTGCCTGCCAAGCGGGAGCCCCTCAAGAGACCCAGTACTTC. This gives the protein CACQAGAPQETQYF. The chain recombines TRBV30 with TRBJ2-5; 8 bases are a match to TRBD2. The trim removed 6 bases at V and 2 bases at J, leaving 8 bases unmatched. Germline V gene sequence: CDR1 GTSNPN, CDR2 SVGIG (reference sequence). The CDR3 covers 14 residues.